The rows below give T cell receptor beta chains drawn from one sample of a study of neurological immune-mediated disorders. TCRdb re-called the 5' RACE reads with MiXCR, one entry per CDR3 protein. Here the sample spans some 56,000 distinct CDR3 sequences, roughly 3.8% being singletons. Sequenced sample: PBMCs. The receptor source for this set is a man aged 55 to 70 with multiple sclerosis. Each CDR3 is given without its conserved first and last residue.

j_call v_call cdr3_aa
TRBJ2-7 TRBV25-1 ASSANRLAGAYEQY
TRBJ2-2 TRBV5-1 ASSSVTSGAGELF
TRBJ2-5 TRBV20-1 SARDVSSGSGGQY
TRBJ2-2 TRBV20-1 SARLVSNTGELF
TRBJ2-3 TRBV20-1 SARDPGLAGGWGTDTQY
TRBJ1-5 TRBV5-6 ASSLRDRRNQPQH
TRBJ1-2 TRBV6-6 ASRPPKGYGYT
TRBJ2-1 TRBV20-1 SARDRGGGSYNEQF
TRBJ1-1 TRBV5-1 ASSLGQLLTEAF
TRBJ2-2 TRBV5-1 ASSPGRGARTGELF
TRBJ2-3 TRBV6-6 ASSYGEGTQY
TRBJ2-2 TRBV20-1 SARNTGELF
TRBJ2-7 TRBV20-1 SARTNGSKEQY
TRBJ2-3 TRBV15 ATSRGGDRGDTQY
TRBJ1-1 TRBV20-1 SASGANTEAF
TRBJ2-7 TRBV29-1 SIRTSREQY
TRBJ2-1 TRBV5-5 ASSARRMSSYNEQF
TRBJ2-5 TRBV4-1 ASSQGILTETQY
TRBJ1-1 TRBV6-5 ASSYSPDTEAF
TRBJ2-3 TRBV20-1 SAPIAGVEDTQY
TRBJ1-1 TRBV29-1 SAGGGRARTEAF
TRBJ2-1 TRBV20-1 SATGTSLYNEQF
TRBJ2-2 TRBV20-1 SARILLVGGRSTGELF
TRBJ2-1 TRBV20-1 SADDSGIGGNEQF
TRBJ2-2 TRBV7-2 ASSLGLSGELF
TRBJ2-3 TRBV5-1 ASSLGSGNTDTQY
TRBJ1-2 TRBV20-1 RLSTRGGRYGYT
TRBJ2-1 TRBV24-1 ATSDRGQGRNEQF
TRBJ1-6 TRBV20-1 SASSGSPLH
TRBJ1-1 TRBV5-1 ASSLTGMVNTEAF
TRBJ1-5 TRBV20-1 SAPGAEDQPQH